This TCR beta chain was observed in a study of shared clonotypes between healthy human individuals. Overall study results and limits: Investigators expected sequencing depth to affect clonotype sharing among donors.

The quantity of DNA used in unsorted PBMC replicate PCRs was approximately 270 ng, corresponding to 30,000 to 35,000 T cell genomes. Unsorted PBMC DNA went through sequencing on ten immunoSEQ deep assay plates. Assay used: immunoSEQ multiplex PCR; TCRdb lists only in-frame clones, some missing. The sample contains about 490,000 clones, 76% of which appear only once. CDR3 size: 15 residues. The V and J ends lost 5 bases and 4 bases, in that order; junction bases with no gene match: 8. The germline V gene encodes CDR1 SEHNR and CDR2 FQNEAQ (reference sequence). Genomic DNA from unsorted samples was obtained from around 93 million PBMCs (per sample). On this clone itself: Its antigen is unidentified.

This sequence was found in a middle-aged woman in good health. Some clones in this sample may be carry-over from other donors' samples. Sequencing was performed on PBMCs. The chain employs TRBV7-9 and TRBJ1-1; TRBD1 aligns across 9 bases. The CDR3 bases are TGTGCCAGCAGCACACAGGGGGCCGGCGTCACTGAAGCTTTCTTT. Translated: CASSTQGAGVTEAFF.